The 28 T cell receptor beta chains in this list originate from one sample, sequenced in a study of monozygotic twins with inflammatory bowel disease. One entry per CDR3 protein, without DNA, is what TCRdb gives after re-calling the 5' RACE reads. The data include some 170,000 distinct CDR3 sequences; the top ten clones carry just under 7.5%. The source material was blood. Source of these receptors: a human donor with ulcerative colitis or Crohn's disease, or a healthy co-twin of an affected twin (not recorded which).

V is TRBV11-3 and J is TRBJ2-1; TCRdb calls TRBD2, which cannot be checked without DNA. The CDR3 loop spans 18 amino acids. Germline V gene data show CDR1 as SGHNT and CDR2 as YENEEA. CDR3: CASSFPPLAGRTYNEQFF.

The V and J genes are TRBV6-5 and TRBJ2-1; lacking DNA, the TRBD1 call made by TCRdb goes unchecked. The CDR3 consists of 15 residues. Germline CDR1 is MNHEY and CDR2 is SVGAGI. Here the CDR3 reads CATSSGQFSYNEQFF.

V and J are TRBV14 and TRBJ1-2; with no DNA, the TCRdb D assignment of TRBD1 cannot be verified. The CDR3 loop spans 16 amino acids. Germline-derived CDR1 and CDR2 are SGHDN and FVKESK. The CDR3 region is CASSHPGTGFGYGYTF.

V is TRBV29-1 and J is TRBJ1-2; the D gene TCRdb calls, TRBD1, cannot be checked with no DNA. The CDR3 runs to 14 residues. Looked up from germline, CDR1 is SQVTM and CDR2 is ANQGSEA. The CDR3 region is CSVELSDRGGGYTF.

This chain joins TRBV21-1 and TRBJ1-2; the TRBD1 assignment by TCRdb is unverifiable without DNA. TRBV21-1 is tagged as a pseudogene. The CDR3 runs to 13 residues. CDR3 amino acids: CASSSERTYGYTF.

The chain uses TRBV6-5 and TRBJ1-2. CDR1 is MNHEY, CDR2 SVGAGI, per germline. The CDR3 is made up of 15 amino acids. The CDR3: CASSYSYESNYGYTF.

The chain links TRBV29-1 to TRBJ2-7; there is no DNA to check the TCRdb D call of TRBD1. This CDR3 is built from 15 residues. Germline CDR1 and CDR2: SQVTM and ANQGSEA. CDR3 region: CSVDGVEGAAYEQYF.

V and J are TRBV20-1 and TRBJ1-2. The germline gives CDR1 DFQATT, CDR2 SNEGSKA (reference sequence). The CDR3 sequence is 12 residues long. The CDR3 spells CSARDLPGRYTF.

The chain has TRBV20-1 and TRBJ1-4; TCRdb names TRBD1, which stays unverified in the absence of DNA. The germline V gene has CDR1 DFQATT and CDR2 SNEGSKA (reference sequence). The CDR3 loop spans 14 amino acids. This CDR3 is CSAREQGMNEKLFF.

The V and J genes are TRBV7-9 and TRBJ2-1; absent DNA, TCRdb's TRBD2 call cannot be checked. The CDR3 consists of 15 residues. Germline values: CDR1 SEHNR, CDR2 FQNEAQ (reference sequence). The CDR3 reads CASSLDGTPLRAEFF.

The rearrangement uses TRBV5-5 and TRBJ1-6; TCRdb selects TRBD1, and the lack of DNA leaves this call unchecked. The CDR3 is 18 amino acids. Germline V lookup: CDR1 SGHKS, CDR2 YYEKEE (reference sequence). The CDR3 loop reads CASSSPHRLNSYNSPLHF.

J is TRBJ1-6 and V is TRBV12-3 or TRBV12-4; TCRdb's D gene call, TRBD1, goes unchecked for lack of DNA. The CDR3 is 15 residues long. CDR3 in amino acids: CASSFRQGRISPLHF.

This chain connects TRBV11-2 to TRBJ2-7; TCRdb proposes TRBD1, but this gene call is untestable without DNA. Germline V gives CDR1 SGHAT, CDR2 FQNNGV. This CDR3 is 15 amino acids long. This CDR3 reads CASSTRDRSSSEQYF.

This chain links TRBV7-7 with TRBJ2-2; TCRdb selects TRBD2, and the lack of DNA leaves this call unchecked. Per germline, CDR1 SSHAT and CDR2 FNYEAQ (reference sequence). The CDR3 runs to 15 residues. The CDR3 sequence is CASSYLAGHTGELFF.

The chain couples TRBV5-1 to TRBJ2-2. The CDR3 contains 12 residues. Germline CDR1 reads SGHRS; CDR2 reads YFSETQ. This CDR3 reads CASKQNTGELFF.

The chain links TRBV12-3 or TRBV12-4 to TRBJ1-5. There are 12 residues in the CDR3. Here the CDR3 reads CASRRGNQPQHF.

The chain has TRBV20-1 and TRBJ1-1; TCRdb's assignment of TRBD1 cannot be checked, as there is no DNA. CDR3 length: 18 residues. Germline values: CDR1 DFQATT, CDR2 SNEGSKA (reference sequence). CDR3 loop: CSASTGGFRGSMNTEAFF.

The chain links TRBV10-3 to TRBJ2-7; TCRdb's assignment of TRBD1 cannot be checked, as there is no DNA. The CDR3 totals 13 residues. Germline V gene lookup returns CDR1 ENHRY and CDR2 SYGVKD. CDR3 in amino acids: CAIRRDRSYEQYF.

The chain employs TRBV6-9 and TRBJ2-2; TCRdb gives TRBD1 as the D gene, but with no DNA this cannot be confirmed. The CDR3 contains 15 residues. Germline values: CDR1 MNHGY, CDR2 SVAAGI. The CDR3 spells CASSSKGADTGELFF.

This chain joins TRBV2 and TRBJ2-7; as DNA is missing, the TRBD2 call by TCRdb cannot be tested. Germline V gene lookup returns CDR1 SNHLY and CDR2 FYNNEI. The CDR3 is 14 amino acids. The CDR3 is CASATGTFPYEQYF.

The chain joins TRBV6-1 to TRBJ1-1. CDR1 MNHNS and CDR2 SASEGT come from the germline V gene. This CDR3 is built from 14 residues. CDR3 sequence: CASSEMFRNTEAFF.

The chain recombines TRBV7-2 with TRBJ2-7. This CDR3 region has 14 residues. Germline assignment: CDR1 SGHTA and CDR2 FQGNSA. This CDR3 is CASSLYPGPYEQYF.

The chain employs TRBV6-2 or TRBV6-3 and TRBJ2-7; TCRdb's D call of TRBD2 is untestable without DNA. The germline V gene has CDR1 MNHEY and CDR2 SVGEGT. This CDR3 region has 17 residues. CDR3 sequence reads: CASSYLGLAGGPREQYF.

The J gene is TRBJ1-3, the V gene TRBV30. This CDR3 is built from 11 residues. The germline gives CDR1 GTSNPN, CDR2 SVGIG (reference sequence). The CDR3 loop is CAWSPGNTIYF.

This rearrangement joins TRBV20-1 to TRBJ2-1. Germline values: CDR1 DFQATT, CDR2 SNEGSKA (reference sequence). The CDR3 is 16 residues long. The CDR3 sequence: CSAADLGRSSYNEQFF.

The gene calls are TRBV10-3 and TRBJ2-5; TCRdb lists TRBD1, though no DNA is available to test this call. Per the germline V gene, CDR1 is ENHRY and CDR2 is SYGVKD. The CDR3 is 14 residues long. The CDR3 reads CAINQQGGQETQYF.

The rearrangement uses TRBV20-1 and TRBJ2-7; as DNA is missing, the TRBD1 call by TCRdb cannot be tested. The CDR3 contains 13 residues. The V gene's germline CDR1 is DFQATT and CDR2 SNEGSKA (reference sequence). The CDR3 protein is CSTRDTGTYEQYF.

J is TRBJ1-1 and V is TRBV20-1; TCRdb gives TRBD1 as the D gene, but with no DNA this cannot be confirmed. This CDR3 comprises 18 residues. Germline CDR1 is DFQATT and CDR2 is SNEGSKA (reference sequence). The CDR3 region is CSASPALGTGKMNTEAFF.